Given below is one T cell receptor beta chain in context. This clone was seen a handful of times. Its antigen target is currently unknown. Base qualities are not at hand, and no much larger clone is one base apart. These data belong to a study of T cell changes during pregnancy in multiple sclerosis (dated by TCRdb to about 2019). Describing the broader study: The study examined how the T cell repertoire changed over the course of pregnancy in women with multiple sclerosis.

Receptor libraries were prepared by the immunoSEQ multiplex PCR assay. The table comes from immuneACCESS by way of TCRdb, which keeps in-frame sequences with V and J called. Part of the clones is missing from these tables; in studies checked, under half for an unresolved V gene and the rest for unknown reasons. Counted in this sample were about 72,000 clones; roughly 91% of them appeared once. The top ten constitute about 0.75% of the sample. From its cysteine to its phenylalanine, the CDR3 spans 11 amino acids. This entry keeps only the CDR3 DNA: 33 bases, framed from base 1. Reading the germline V gene (reference sequence) gives CDR1 DFQATT and CDR2 SNEGSKA. V drops 6 bases and J drops 1 base, leaving 6 bases in between.

The sequence was obtained from a female donor in good health, enrolled as a control in a pregnancy study. The sample was peripheral blood, taken in the third trimester of pregnancy. In this chain, TRBV20-1 is recombined with TRBJ1-1; too little of a D gene remains to name it. CDR3 sequence: CSAGGNTEAFF. The sequenced DNA: TGCAGTGCGGGAGGGAACACTGAAGCTTTCTTT.